This T cell receptor beta chain was recorded in a study of cytomegalovirus exposure and HLA in healthy donors (dated by TCRdb to about 2017). Broadly, across the study: According to a later analysis, the approximately 130 validation repertoires were produced on the same platform as the 680 or so repertoires of the first cohort. In addition to the first cohort of approximately 650 subjects, a separate validation cohort of around 110 different subjects was used. The study was designed to test whether signatures of past pathogen exposure could be identified by cataloging public T cell receptors. The study combined high-throughput TCR immunosequencing, statistical association of individual TCRs with disease status, and machine learning to predict cytomegalovirus infection status. The full study reports these points: The study listed 164 TCR beta chains as associated with cytomegalovirus. In both the original and validation cohorts, the classifier was reported to diagnose cytomegalovirus status with high specificity and sensitivity. Subsequent analysis determined that TCRs grouped into clusters in the first cohort also showed a tendency toward co-occurrence across the approximately 120 validation repertoires, and roughly 94% of cluster scores exceeded 0. Three of the identified cytomegalovirus-associated TCR beta chains were confirmed in vitro to be specific for cytomegalovirus antigens. The authors suggested that the approach could potentially be generalized to other disease states and immunological phenotypes. A later analysis lacked HLA typing for the validation cohort, so it scored co-occurrence in that cohort across all 120 or so repertoires. Across donors, most TCR sequences were observed very rarely, whereas some public TCRs were present in many individuals.

Notes on this clone: Its target antigen remains unknown. No base quality values were provided; no much bigger clone lies one nucleotide off.

Libraries were constructed by the immunoSEQ multiplex PCR assay. The study's own analysis went as follows. A statistical classification framework was built for diagnosing cytomegalovirus status from the catalog of TCR beta chain sequences. TCRdb took over this immuneACCESS table, retaining in-frame rearrangements with V and J assigned. Such tables are incomplete; in checked studies, under half of the missing clones stem from an unresolved V gene, and the remainder is unexplained. D and trimming come from the DNA, and the V and J calls and clone size come from that table. This sample comprises around 230,000 clones, around 87% of them detected only once. The ten most abundant clones make up roughly 1.2% of the sample. Separate from the roughly 650-subject first cohort, the validation cohort of some 130 subjects was the group to which the donors belonged. Sequenced material: PBMCs. This sequence originates from a woman in her thirties in good health and CMV-seropositive.

The bases are TGTGCCTGGAGTAGGGACAAAGCATTGAGGGGCTACACCTTC. Its translation is CAWSRDKALRGYTF. The chain is encoded by TRBV30 joined to TRBJ1-2; matching of 6 bases hints at TRBD1 as the D gene. The CDR3 goes from the cysteine to the phenylalanine over 14 residues. Only the CDR3 part of the read is kept: 42 bases, read in frame from the first base. CDR1 GTSNPN and CDR2 SVGIG are derived from the germline V gene (reference sequence). Cut back by 2 bases and 8 bases, the V and J ends lie 18 bases apart.